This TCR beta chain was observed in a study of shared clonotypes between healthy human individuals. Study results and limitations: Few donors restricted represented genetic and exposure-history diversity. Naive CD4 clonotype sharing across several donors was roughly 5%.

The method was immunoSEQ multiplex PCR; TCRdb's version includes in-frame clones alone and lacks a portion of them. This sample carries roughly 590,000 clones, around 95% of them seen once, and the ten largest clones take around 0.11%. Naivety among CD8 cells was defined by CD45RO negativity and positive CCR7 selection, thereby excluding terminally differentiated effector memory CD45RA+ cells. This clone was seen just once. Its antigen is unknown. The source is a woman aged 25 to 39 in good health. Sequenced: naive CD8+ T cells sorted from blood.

CDR3 protein: CASSAPQGTTEAFF. In DNA form, the CDR3 reads TGTGCCAGTAGTGCCCCACAGGGAACCACTGAAGCTTTCTTT. V and J are TRBV19 and TRBJ1-1, with D possibly TRBD1 on 6 matching bases. The V gene lost 5 bases and the J gene lost 4 bases, with 14 bases spanning the gap. Germline V CDR1 and CDR2: LNHDA, SQIVND (reference sequence). The CDR3 runs to 14 residues.